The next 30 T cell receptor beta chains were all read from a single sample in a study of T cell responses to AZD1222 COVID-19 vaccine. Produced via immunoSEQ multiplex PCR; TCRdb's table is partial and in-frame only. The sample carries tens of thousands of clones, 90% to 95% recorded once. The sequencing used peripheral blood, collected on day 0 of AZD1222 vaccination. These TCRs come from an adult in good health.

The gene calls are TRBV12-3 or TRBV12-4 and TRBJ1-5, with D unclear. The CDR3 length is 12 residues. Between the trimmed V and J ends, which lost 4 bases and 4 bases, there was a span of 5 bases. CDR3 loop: CASSSQNQPQHF. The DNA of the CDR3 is TGTGCCAGCAGTTCCCAGAATCAGCCCCAGCATTTT.

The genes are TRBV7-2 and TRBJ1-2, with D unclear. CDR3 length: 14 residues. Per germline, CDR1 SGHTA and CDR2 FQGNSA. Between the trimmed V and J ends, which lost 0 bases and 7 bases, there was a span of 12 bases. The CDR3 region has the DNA TGTGCCAGCAGCTTAGCGAATCTTGTGGGTGGCTACACCTTC. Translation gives CASSLANLVGGYTF. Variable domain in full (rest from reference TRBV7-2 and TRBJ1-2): GAGVSQSPSNKVTEKGKDVELRCDPISGHTALYWYRQSLGQGLEFLIYFQGNSAPDKSGLPSDRFSAERTGGSVSTLTIQRTQQEDSAVYLCASSLANLVGGYTFGSGTRLTVV.

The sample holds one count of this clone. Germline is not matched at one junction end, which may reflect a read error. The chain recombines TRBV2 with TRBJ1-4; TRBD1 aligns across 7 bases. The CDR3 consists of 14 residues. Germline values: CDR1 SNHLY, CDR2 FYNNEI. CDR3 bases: TGTGCCAGCGGTGACAGGGCGACGGGTGAAAAACTGTTTTTT. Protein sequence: CASGDRATGEKLFF.

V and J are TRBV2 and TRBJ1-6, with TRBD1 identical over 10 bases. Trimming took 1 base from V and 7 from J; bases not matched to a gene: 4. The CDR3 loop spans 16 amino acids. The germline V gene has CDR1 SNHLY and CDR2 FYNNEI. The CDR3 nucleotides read TGTGCCAGCAGTGAAGAAGGGACAGGGGTCAATTCACCCCTCCACTTT. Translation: CASSEEGTGVNSPLHF. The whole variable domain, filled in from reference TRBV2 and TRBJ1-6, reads EPEVTQTPSHQVTQMGQEVILRCVPISNHLYFYWYRQILGQKVEFLVSFYNNEISEKSEIFDDQFSVERPDGSNFTLKIRSTKLEDSAMYFCASSEEGTGVNSPLHFGNGTRLTVT.

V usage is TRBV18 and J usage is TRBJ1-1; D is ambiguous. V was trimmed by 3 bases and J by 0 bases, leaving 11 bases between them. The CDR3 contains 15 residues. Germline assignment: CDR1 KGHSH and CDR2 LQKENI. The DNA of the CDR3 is TGTGCCAGCTCACCTCGAGAAGCCTTGAACACTGAAGCTTTCTTT. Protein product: CASSPREALNTEAFF.

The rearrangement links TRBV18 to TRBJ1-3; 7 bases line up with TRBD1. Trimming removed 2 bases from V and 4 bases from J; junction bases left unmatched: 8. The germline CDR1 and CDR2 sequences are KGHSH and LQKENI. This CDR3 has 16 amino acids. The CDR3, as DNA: TGTGCCAGCTCACCAATTAAGGGGGCCGCAGGAAACACCATATATTTT. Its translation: CASSPIKGAAGNTIYF.

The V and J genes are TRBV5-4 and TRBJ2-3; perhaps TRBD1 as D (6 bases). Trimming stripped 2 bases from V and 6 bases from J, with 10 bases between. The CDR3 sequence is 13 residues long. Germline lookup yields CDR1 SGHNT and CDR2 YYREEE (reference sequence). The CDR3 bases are TGTGCCAGCAGCTTTACAGGGTCGGATACGCAGTATTTT. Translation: CASSFTGSDTQYF.

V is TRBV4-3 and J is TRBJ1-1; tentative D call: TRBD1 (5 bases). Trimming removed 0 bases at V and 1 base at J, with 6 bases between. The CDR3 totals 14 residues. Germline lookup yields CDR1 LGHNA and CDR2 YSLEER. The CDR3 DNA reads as TGCGCCAGCAGCCAAGAGGGGCAGAACACTGAAGCTTTCTTT. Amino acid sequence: CASSQEGQNTEAFF.

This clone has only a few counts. In nucleotides, the CDR3 is TGTGCCAGCAGCCGCACCAGGGGGAGAAATGGGAATGAGCAGTTCTTC. Translated, it gives CASSRTRGRNGNEQFF. The rearrangement joins TRBV3-1 (or the pseudogene TRBV3-2) to TRBJ2-1; 7 nucleotides agree with TRBD1. CDR3 length: 16 amino acids. The germline gives CDR1 LGHDT, CDR2 YNNKEL (reference sequence). V lost 4 bases to trimming and J lost 7 bases; unmatched junction nucleotides: 13.

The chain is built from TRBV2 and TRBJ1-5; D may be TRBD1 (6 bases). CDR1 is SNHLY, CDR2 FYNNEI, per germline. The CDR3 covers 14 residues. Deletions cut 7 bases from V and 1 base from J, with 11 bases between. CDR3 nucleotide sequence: TGTGCCAGCAAACAGGGCGTGAGCAATCAGCCCCAGCATTTT. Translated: CASKQGVSNQPQHF.

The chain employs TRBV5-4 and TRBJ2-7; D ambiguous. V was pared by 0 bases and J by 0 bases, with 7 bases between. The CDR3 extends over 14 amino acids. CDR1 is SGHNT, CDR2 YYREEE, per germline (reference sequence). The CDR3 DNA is TGTGCCAGCAGCTTGGATCCGTCCTCCTACGAGCAGTACTTC. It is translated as CASSLDPSSYEQYF.

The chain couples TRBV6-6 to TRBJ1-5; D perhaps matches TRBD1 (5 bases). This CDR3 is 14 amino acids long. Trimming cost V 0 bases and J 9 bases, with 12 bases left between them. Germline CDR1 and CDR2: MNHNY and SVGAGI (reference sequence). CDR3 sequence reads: CASSYSTVSLPQHF. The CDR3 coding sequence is TGTGCCAGCAGTTACTCGACAGTCAGCCTGCCCCAGCATTTT.

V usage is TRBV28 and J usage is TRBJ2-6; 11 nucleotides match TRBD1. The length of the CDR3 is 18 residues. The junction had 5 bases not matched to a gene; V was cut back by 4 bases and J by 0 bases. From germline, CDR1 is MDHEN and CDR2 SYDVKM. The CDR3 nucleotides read TGTGCCAGCAGTTCCCCGGGACAGGGGGGCTCTGGGGCCAACGTCCTGACTTTC. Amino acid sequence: CASSSPGQGGSGANVLTF.

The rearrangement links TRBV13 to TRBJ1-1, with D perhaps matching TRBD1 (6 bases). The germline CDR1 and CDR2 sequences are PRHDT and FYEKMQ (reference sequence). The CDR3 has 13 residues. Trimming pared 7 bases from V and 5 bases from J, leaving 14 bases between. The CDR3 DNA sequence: TGTGCCAGCATCCAGGGGCGGAGGACTGAAGCTTTCTTT. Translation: CASIQGRRTEAFF.

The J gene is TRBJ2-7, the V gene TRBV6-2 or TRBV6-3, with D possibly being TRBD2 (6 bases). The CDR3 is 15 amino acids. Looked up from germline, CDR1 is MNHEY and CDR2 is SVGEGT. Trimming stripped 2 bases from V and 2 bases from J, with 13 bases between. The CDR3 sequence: CASSYPPPGAYEQYF. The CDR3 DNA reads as TGTGCCAGCAGTTACCCCCCCCCGGGGGCCTACGAGCAGTACTTC.

CDR3 in amino acids: CASSYSIRHREDGYTF. CDR3 DNA sequence: TGTGCCAGCAGTTACTCGATCCGGCACAGGGAGGATGGCTACACCTTC. The rearrangement uses TRBV6-5 and TRBJ1-2; maybe TRBD1 (6 bases). There are 16 residues in the CDR3. V lost 0 bases, J lost 6 bases, and 17 bases lay in between. Germline V CDR1 and CDR2: MNHEY, SVGAGI.

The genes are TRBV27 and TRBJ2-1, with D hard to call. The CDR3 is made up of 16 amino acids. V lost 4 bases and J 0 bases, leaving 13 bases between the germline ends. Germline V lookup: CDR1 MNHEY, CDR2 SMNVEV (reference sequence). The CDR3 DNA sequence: TGTGCCAGCAGTTCTTCCTGGGCCAGCTCCTACAATGAGCAGTTCTTC. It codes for CASSSSWASSYNEQFF.

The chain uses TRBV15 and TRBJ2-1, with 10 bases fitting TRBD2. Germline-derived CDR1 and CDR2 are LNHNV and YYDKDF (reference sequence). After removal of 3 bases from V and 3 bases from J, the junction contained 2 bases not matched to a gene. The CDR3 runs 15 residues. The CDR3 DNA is TGTGCCACCAGCAGGCTAGCGGGGGACTACAATGAGCAGTTCTTC. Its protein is CATSRLAGDYNEQFF.

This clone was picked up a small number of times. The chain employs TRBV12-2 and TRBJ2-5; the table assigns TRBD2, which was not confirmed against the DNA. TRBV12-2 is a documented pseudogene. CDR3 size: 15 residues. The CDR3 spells CASRSETSLEGTQYF. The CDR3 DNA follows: TGTGCAAGTCGCTCCGAAACCTCTCTAGAGGGGACCCAGTACTTC.

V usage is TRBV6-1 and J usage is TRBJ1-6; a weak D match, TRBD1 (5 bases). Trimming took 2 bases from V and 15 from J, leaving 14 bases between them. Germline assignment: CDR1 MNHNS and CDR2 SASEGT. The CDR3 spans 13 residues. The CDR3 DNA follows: TGTGCCAGCAGTGAACCGACAGCCCTACGCCTCCACTTT. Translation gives CASSEPTALRLHF.

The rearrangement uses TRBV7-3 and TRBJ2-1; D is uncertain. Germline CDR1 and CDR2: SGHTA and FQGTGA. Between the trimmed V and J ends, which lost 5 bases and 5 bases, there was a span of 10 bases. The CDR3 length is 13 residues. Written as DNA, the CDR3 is TGTGCCAGCAGCCCTGGACCCAACAATGAGCAGTTCTTC. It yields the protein CASSPGPNNEQFF.

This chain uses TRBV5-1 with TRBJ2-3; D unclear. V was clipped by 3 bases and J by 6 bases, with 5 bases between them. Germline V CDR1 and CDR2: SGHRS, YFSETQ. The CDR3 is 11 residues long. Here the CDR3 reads CASSSQDTQYF. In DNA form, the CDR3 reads TGCGCCAGCAGCTCTCAGGATACGCAGTATTTT.

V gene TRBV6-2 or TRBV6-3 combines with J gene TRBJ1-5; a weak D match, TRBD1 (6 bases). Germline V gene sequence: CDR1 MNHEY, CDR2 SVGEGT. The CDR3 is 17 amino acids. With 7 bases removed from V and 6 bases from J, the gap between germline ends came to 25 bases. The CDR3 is CASTPGPPQGHRQPQHF. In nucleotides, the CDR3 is TGTGCCAGCACCCCAGGCCCCCCCCAGGGGCATCGTCAGCCCCAGCATTTT.

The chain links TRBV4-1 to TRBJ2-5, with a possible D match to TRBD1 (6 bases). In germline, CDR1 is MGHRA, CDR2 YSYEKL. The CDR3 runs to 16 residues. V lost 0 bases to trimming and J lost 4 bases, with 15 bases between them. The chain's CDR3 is CASSQDEWQGIETQYF. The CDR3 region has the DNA TGCGCCAGCAGCCAAGATGAGTGGCAGGGGATAGAGACCCAGTACTTC.

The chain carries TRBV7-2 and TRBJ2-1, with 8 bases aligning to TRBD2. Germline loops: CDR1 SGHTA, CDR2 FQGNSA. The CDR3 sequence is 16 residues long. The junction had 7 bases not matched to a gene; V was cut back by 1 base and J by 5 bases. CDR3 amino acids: CASSLDSGGHNNEQFF. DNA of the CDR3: TGTGCCAGCAGCTTAGACAGCGGGGGACACAACAATGAGCAGTTCTTC.

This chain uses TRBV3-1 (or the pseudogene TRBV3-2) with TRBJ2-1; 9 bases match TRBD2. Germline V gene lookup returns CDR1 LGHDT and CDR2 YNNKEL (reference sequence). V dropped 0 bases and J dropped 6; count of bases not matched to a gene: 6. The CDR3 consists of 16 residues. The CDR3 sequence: CASSQESSGGSNEQFF. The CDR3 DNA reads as TGTGCCAGCAGCCAAGAGTCAAGCGGGGGGAGCAATGAGCAGTTCTTC.

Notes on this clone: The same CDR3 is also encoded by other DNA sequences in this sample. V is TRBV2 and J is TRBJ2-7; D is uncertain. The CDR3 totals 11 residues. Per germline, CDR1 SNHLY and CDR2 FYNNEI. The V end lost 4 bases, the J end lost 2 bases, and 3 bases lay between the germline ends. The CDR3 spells CASSGAYEQYF. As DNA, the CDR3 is TGTGCCAGCAGTGGGGCCTACGAGCAGTACTTC. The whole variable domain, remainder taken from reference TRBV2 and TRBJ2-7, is EPEVTQTPSHQVTQMGQEVILRCVPISNHLYFYWYRQILGQKVEFLVSFYNNEISEKSEIFDDQFSVERPDGSNFTLKIRSTKLEDSAMYFCASSGAYEQYFGPGTRLTVT.

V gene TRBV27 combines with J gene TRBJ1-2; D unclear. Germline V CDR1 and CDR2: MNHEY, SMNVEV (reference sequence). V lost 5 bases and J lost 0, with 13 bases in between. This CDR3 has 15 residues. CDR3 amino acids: CASSGRGPTNYGYTF. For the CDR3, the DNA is TGTGCCAGCAGTGGTCGAGGGCCGACTAACTATGGCTACACCTTC.

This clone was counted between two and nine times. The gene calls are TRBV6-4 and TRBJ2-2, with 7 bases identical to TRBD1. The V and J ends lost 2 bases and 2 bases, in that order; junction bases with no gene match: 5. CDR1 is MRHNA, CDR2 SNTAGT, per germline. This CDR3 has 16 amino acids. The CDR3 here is CASSDTRDSNTGELFF. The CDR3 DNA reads TGTGCCAGCAGTGACACTAGGGACAGTAACACCGGGGAGCTGTTTTTT.

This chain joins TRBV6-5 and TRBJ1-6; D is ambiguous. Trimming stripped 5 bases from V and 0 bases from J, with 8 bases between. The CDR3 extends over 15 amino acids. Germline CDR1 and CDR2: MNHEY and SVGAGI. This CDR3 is CASSTRSSYNSPLHF. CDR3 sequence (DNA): TGTGCCAGCAGTACACGGAGCTCCTATAATTCACCCCTCCACTTT.